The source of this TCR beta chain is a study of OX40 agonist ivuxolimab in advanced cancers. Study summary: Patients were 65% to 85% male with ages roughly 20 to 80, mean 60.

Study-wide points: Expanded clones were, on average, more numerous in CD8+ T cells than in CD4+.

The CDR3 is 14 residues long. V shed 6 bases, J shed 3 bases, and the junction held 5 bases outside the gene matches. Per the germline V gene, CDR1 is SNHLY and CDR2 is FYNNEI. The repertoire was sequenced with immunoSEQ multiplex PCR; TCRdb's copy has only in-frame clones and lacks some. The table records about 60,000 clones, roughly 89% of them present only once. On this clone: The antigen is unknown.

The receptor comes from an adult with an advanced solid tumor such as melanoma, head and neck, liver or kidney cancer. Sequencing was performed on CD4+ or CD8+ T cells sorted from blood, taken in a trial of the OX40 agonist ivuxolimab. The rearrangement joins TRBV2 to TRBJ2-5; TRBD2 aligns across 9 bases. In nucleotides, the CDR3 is TGTGCCAGCAGCGGTAGCGGGAGTAAAGAGACCCAGTACTTC. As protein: CASSGSGSKETQYF. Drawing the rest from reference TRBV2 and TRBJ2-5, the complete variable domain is EPEVTQTPSHQVTQMGQEVILRCVPISNHLYFYWYRQILGQKVEFLVSFYNNEISEKSEIFDDQFSVERPDGSNFTLKIRSTKLEDSAMYFCASSGSGSKETQYFGPGTRLLVL.